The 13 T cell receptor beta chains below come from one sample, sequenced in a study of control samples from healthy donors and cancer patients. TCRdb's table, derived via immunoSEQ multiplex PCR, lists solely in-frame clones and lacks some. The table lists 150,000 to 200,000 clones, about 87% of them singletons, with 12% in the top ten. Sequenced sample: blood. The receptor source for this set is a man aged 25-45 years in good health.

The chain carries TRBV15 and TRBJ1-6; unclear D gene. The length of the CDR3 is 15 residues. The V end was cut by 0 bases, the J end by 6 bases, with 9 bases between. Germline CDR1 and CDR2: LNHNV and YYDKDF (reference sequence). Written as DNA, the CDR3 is TGTGCCACCAGCAGAGATCCCGAACTTAATTCACCCCTCCACTTT. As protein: CATSRDPELNSPLHF.

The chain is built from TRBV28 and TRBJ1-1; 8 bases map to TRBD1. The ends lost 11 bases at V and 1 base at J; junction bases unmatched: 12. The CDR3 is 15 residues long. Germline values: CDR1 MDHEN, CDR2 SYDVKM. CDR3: CACGQGGKANTEAFF. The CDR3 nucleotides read TGTGCCTGCGGACAGGGCGGTAAGGCGAACACTGAAGCTTTCTTT.

The chain's CDR3 is CASSLSGDSYNSPLHF. CDR3 DNA sequence: TGCGCCAGCAGCTTGTCCGGAGACTCCTATAATTCACCCCTCCACTTT. The chain has TRBV5-1 and TRBJ1-6; no definite D call. The germline V gene has CDR1 SGHRS and CDR2 YFSETQ. The CDR3 runs to 16 residues. V shed 1 base and J shed 0 bases, with 8 bases lying between them.

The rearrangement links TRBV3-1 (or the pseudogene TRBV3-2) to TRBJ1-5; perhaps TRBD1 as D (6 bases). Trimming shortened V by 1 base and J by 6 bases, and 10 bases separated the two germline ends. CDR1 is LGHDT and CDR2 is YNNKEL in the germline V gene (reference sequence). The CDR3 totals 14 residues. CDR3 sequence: CASSQGTGFQPQHF. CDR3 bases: TGTGCCAGCAGCCAAGGTACAGGGTTTCAGCCCCAGCATTTT.

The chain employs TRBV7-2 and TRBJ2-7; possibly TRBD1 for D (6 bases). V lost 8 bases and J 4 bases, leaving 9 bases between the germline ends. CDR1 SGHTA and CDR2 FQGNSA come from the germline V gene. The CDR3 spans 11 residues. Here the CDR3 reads CASVDRYEQYF. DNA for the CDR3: TGTGCCAGCGTAGACAGGTACGAGCAGTACTTC.

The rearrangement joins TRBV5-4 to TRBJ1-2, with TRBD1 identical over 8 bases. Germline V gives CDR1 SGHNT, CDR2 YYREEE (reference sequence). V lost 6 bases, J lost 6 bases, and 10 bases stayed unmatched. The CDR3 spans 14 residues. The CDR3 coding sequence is TGTGCCAGCACACTCGGGACAGGAGTCGATGGCTACACCTTC. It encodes CASTLGTGVDGYTF.

The CDR3 reads CASSIDGGRLITEAFF. The CDR3 DNA reads as TGTGCCAGTAGTATAGATGGGGGGCGGCTGATCACTGAAGCTTTCTTT. V and J are TRBV19 and TRBJ1-1, with a possible D match to TRBD1 (6 bases). The CDR3 runs to 16 residues. The ends were cut back, 0 bases at V and 4 bases at J, with 15 bases in the middle. Germline CDR1 reads LNHDA; CDR2 reads SQIVND (reference sequence).

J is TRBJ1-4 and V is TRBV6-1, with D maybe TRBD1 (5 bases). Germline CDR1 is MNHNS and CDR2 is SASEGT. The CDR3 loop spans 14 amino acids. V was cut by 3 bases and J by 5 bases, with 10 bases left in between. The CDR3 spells CASSEGRLNEKLFF. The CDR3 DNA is TGTGCCAGCAGTGAGGGACGGCTAAATGAAAAACTGTTTTTT.

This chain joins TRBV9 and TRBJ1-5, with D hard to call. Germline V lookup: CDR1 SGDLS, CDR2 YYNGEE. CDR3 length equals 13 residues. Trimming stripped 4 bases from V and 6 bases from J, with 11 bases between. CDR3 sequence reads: CASSSQDSQPQHF. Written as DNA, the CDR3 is TGTGCCAGCAGCTCGCAAGATAGTCAGCCCCAGCATTTT.

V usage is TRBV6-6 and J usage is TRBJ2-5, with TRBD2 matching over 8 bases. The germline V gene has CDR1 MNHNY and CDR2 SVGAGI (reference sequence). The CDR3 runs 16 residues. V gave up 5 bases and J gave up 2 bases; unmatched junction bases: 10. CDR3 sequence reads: CASSRPGLGPQETQYF. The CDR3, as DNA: TGTGCCAGCAGTAGACCGGGACTAGGGCCTCAAGAGACCCAGTACTTC.

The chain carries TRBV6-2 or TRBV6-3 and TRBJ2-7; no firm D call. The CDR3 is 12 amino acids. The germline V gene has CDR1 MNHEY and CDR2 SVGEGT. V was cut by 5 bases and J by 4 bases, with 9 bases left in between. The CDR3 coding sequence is TGTGCCAGCAGTGCATTCTTTTACGAGCAGTACTTC. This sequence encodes CASSAFFYEQYF.

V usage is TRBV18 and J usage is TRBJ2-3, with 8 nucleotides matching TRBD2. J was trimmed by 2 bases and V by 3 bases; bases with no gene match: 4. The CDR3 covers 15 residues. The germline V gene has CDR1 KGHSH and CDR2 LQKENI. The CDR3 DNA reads TGTGCCAGCTCACCTTTAGCGGGAACCACAGATACGCAGTATTTT. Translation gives CASSPLAGTTDTQYF.

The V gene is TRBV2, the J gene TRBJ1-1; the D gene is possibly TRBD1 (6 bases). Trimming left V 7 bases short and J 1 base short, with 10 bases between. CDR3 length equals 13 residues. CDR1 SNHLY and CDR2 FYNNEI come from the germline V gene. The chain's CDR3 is CASKGQSNTEAFF. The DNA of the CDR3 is TGTGCCAGCAAGGGACAATCGAACACTGAAGCTTTCTTT.